Each of the 12 T cell receptor beta chains below was sequenced from the same sample in a study of control samples from healthy donors and cancer patients. Repertoires were generated with immunoSEQ multiplex PCR, while TCRdb's copy carries only in-frame clones and drops some. The table records 170,000 or so clones, roughly 90% of them present only once. Material for sequencing was blood. These receptors were collected from a woman aged 50 to 65 in good health.

The chain is built from TRBV6-5 and TRBJ2-3; TRBD1 matches at 9 bases. Germline CDR1 and CDR2: MNHEY and SVGAGI. This CDR3 comprises 15 residues. Trimming removed 6 bases from V and 3 bases from J; junction bases left unmatched: 7. In nucleotides, the CDR3 is TGTGCCAGCAGAAGAAACAGGGGGCAAACAGATACGCAGTATTTT. The encoded protein is CASRRNRGQTDTQYF.

Here the CDR3 DNA reads TGTGCCAGCAGCGGTTTTACCCCCGGGACAAGCTACAATGAGCAGTTCTTC. It specifies CASSGFTPGTSYNEQFF. V usage is TRBV5-4 and J usage is TRBJ2-1, with D possibly TRBD1 on 6 matching bases. Germline V gene data show CDR1 as SGHNT and CDR2 as YYREEE (reference sequence). The CDR3 contains 17 residues. Trimming took off 4 bases at V and 3 bases at J, with 20 bases between the two ends.

The CDR3 region has the DNA TGTGCCAGCAGTGTACAGGGGGCCTACGAGCAGTACTTC. This sequence encodes CASSVQGAYEQYF. This rearrangement joins TRBV2 to TRBJ2-7; 8 positions match TRBD1. The trim removed 4 bases at V and 2 bases at J, leaving 1 base unmatched. The CDR3 spans 13 residues. Germline V CDR1 and CDR2: SNHLY, FYNNEI.

This rearrangement joins TRBV6-6 to TRBJ2-7; possible D gene TRBD2, 6 bases. CDR1 is MNHNY and CDR2 is SVGAGI in the germline V gene (reference sequence). Trimming removed 6 bases at V and 0 bases at J, with 15 bases between. The CDR3 length is 15 residues. The CDR3 region is CASSHTSLFSYEQYF. The CDR3 DNA is TGTGCCAGCAGCCATACTAGCCTCTTCTCCTACGAGCAGTACTTC.

V gene TRBV3-1 (or the pseudogene TRBV3-2) combines with J gene TRBJ2-5; D uncertain. Trimming shortened V by 1 base and J by 7 bases, and 7 bases separated the two germline ends. CDR3 length: 12 amino acids. Germline CDR1 is LGHDT and CDR2 is YNNKEL (reference sequence). For the CDR3, the DNA is TGTGCCAGCAGCCAAGCGGGCAGGACCCAGTACTTC. This gives the protein CASSQAGRTQYF.

The chain recombines TRBV28 with TRBJ2-7, with a weak D call TRBD2 (6 bases). The V end lost 5 bases, the J end lost 5 bases, and 16 bases lay between the germline ends. The CDR3 sequence is 14 residues long. The germline CDR1 and CDR2 sequences are MDHEN and SYDVKM. The CDR3 coding sequence is TGTGCCAGCAGTCTGGGGGGAACGATCGACGAGCAGTACTTC. As protein: CASSLGGTIDEQYF.

This clone has only a few counts. The rearrangement links TRBV6-5 to TRBJ1-2; 9 nucleotides align to TRBD1. The V gene's germline CDR1 is MNHEY and CDR2 SVGAGI. The CDR3 spans 13 residues. The junction had 5 bases not matched to a gene; V was cut back by 6 bases and J by 6 bases. The CDR3 region is CASSGQGWDGYTF. CDR3 in DNA: TGTGCCAGCAGCGGACAGGGGTGGGATGGCTACACCTTC.

The chain combines TRBV7-3 with TRBJ2-7, with D possibly TRBD1 on 6 matching bases. This CDR3 contains 12 residues. Deletions cut 6 bases from V and 6 bases from J, with 12 bases between. CDR1 is SGHTA, CDR2 FQGTGA, per germline. The CDR3 coding sequence is TGTGCCAGCAGTTCGGACAGTCTCGAGCAGTACTTC. It encodes CASSSDSLEQYF.

The chain joins TRBV9 to TRBJ2-5; possible D gene TRBD2, 5 bases. The CDR3 has 13 amino acids. Germline assignment: CDR1 SGDLS and CDR2 YYNGEE. With 2 bases removed from V and 7 bases from J, the gap between germline ends came to 12 bases. CDR3 DNA: TGTGCCAGCAGCGTCGGGGAAATGGGGACCCAGTACTTC. Its translation: CASSVGEMGTQYF.

The rearrangement links TRBV5-1 to TRBJ2-7; 12 bases align to TRBD2. Unmatched junction bases numbered 9, after V lost 0 bases and J lost 5 bases. This CDR3 region has 17 residues. Looked up from germline, CDR1 is SGHRS and CDR2 is YFSETQ. This CDR3 reads CASSLGLAGGPENEQYF. In DNA, the CDR3 is TGCGCCAGCAGCTTGGGGCTAGCGGGGGGGCCTGAAAACGAGCAGTACTTC. The whole variable domain, remainder taken from reference TRBV5-1 and TRBJ2-7, is KAGVTQTPRYLIKTRGQQVTLSCSPISGHRSVSWYQQTPGQGLQFLFEYFSETQRNKGNFPGRFSGRQFSNSRSEMNVSTLELGDSALYLCASSLGLAGGPENEQYFGPGTRLTVT.

This chain uses TRBV16 with TRBJ2-3, with D maybe TRBD2 (5 bases). Germline lookup yields CDR1 KGHSY and CDR2 FQNENV. V was clipped by 4 bases and J by 6 bases, with 14 bases between them. This CDR3 region has 14 residues. DNA for the CDR3: TGTGCCAGCAGCCGAGAAGCAGGCGGGGATACGCAGTATTTT. Translating gives CASSREAGGDTQYF.

As concerns this clone: The junction shows a germline mismatch at one end, possibly a read error. J is TRBJ1-5 and V is TRBV24-1; D possibly corresponds to TRBD1 (6 bases). Germline values: CDR1 KGHDR, CDR2 SFDVKD. The CDR3 runs to 13 residues. The CDR3 sequence: CASSRGLNQPQHF. The CDR3 coding sequence is TGTGCCAGCAGTCGGGGGCTTAATCAGCCCCAGCATTTT.